This entry is about one TCR beta chain. Authors' analysis steps: Reference gene primer amplification yielded estimated nucleated cell counts. Only in-frame clones appear in the TCRdb table, and some are missing; sequencing was by immunoSEQ multiplex PCR. V, J and clone size derive from that table, while D and trimming were established from the DNA sequence. Of approximately 220,000 clones listed, around 87% are singletons. CDR1 is SQVTM and CDR2 is ANQGSEA in the germline V gene. The CDR3 contains 10 residues. The V gene lost 7 bases and the J gene lost 8 bases, with 11 bases spanning the gap. This sample was taken from a study of blood T cell repertoires in COVID-19. As for the study in general: Collection of acute and convalescent COVID-19 samples took place in the United States, Italy and Spain. Nucleic acid was either cDNA or gDNA, and it came from T cells, B-cell-depleted T cells, or PBMCs.

The source material was peripheral blood. The chain links TRBV29-1 to TRBJ1-1; D is perhaps TRBD1 (6 bases). The TCR was taken from a man aged 55-75 years with acute or convalescent COVID-19. DNA for the CDR3: TGCAGCGCTCTAACAGGGGAAGCTTTCTTT. Its protein is CSALTGEAFF.